The sequence of this T cell receptor beta chain was determined in a study of T-cell reconstitution after alpha-beta-depleted transplantation in children. Study-wide points: Reported findings indicate that, about two months after transplant, alpha-beta T cells came from several hundred expanded clones, which were derived from non-depleted graft cells.

As concerns this clonotype: The antigen remains undetermined.

Preparation of the TCRbeta library used unique molecular identifiers. TCRdb re-called the PCR reads with MiXCR, one entry per CDR3 protein. The table has some 460,000 distinct CDR3 sequences, about a sixth seen once; the top ten hold over 25%. The source material was PBMCs, mostly from graft donor cells, sampled 360 days after TCRalphabeta/CD19-depleted stem cell transplant. The TCR sequence derives from a boy under two years old who had a stem cell transplant for Wiskott-Aldrich syndrome, so the T cells may come from the graft donor.

The CDR3 bases are TGCAGTGCTAGAGTCGGGAATGTAGATACGCAGTATTTT. Residues: CSARVGNVDTQYF. The chain carries TRBV20-1 and TRBJ2-3, with a possible D match to TRBD2 (5 bases). Trimming took off 1 base at V and 5 bases at J, with 10 bases between the two ends. Germline assignment: CDR1 DFQATT and CDR2 SNEGSKA (reference sequence). The CDR3 is made up of 13 amino acids.